The rows below give T cell receptor beta chains drawn from one sample of a study of control samples from healthy donors and cancer patients. The assay was immunoSEQ multiplex PCR, and TCRdb's table has in-frame clones only and misses some. Found here are 100,000 to 150,000 clones, roughly nine tenths of them singletons; the top ten hold under 2%. Sequencing was performed on blood. Receptor source: a man between 18 and 29 years old in good health. The CDR3 runs from the conserved cysteine through the conserved F or W. The D gene is left open where the match is weak. The size of a clone is reported for some rows only, either as once, few or many, or as a class for expanded clones.

CDR3nt: TGTGCCAGCAGCTCCACACAGGGAAGGAATGAAAAACTGTTTTTT
CDR3aa: CASSSTQGRNEKLFF
j_gene: TRBJ1-4
d_gene: NA
abundance: NA
v_gene: TRBV7-9

CDR3nt: TGCGCCAGCAGCTTAGCGGGAGGGCCAAAGACCCAGTACTTC
CDR3aa: CASSLAGGPKTQYF
j_gene: TRBJ2-5
d_gene: TRBD2
abundance: NA
v_gene: TRBV5-1

CDR3nt: TGTGCCAGCAGTCCTACAGGGACGAACACTGAAGCTTTCTTT
CDR3aa: CASSPTGTNTEAFF
j_gene: TRBJ1-1
d_gene: NA
abundance: once
v_gene: TRBV28

CDR3nt: TGTGCCAGCAGCGGACAGGGAGGCTATGGCTACACCTTC
CDR3aa: CASSGQGGYGYTF
j_gene: TRBJ1-2
d_gene: TRBD1
abundance: NA
v_gene: TRBV12-3/TRBV12-4

CDR3nt: TGTGCCAGCAGTGTAGAAGCGCCCGGGGAGCTGTTTTTT
CDR3aa: CASSVEAPGELFF
j_gene: TRBJ2-2
d_gene: NA
abundance: NA
v_gene: TRBV2

CDR3nt: TGTGCCAGCTCACTGGGAGGAGTTTTCGAGCAGTACTTC
CDR3aa: CASSLGGVFEQYF
j_gene: TRBJ2-7
d_gene: NA
abundance: NA
v_gene: TRBV18

CDR3nt: TGTGCCAGTACGCGGGCTCCGGCGGAGGGGGACACCGGGGAGCTGTTTTTT
CDR3aa: CASTRAPAEGDTGELFF
j_gene: TRBJ2-2
d_gene: NA
abundance: NA
v_gene: TRBV19

CDR3nt: TGCAGCGGGAGCCTGGAGGCAGATACGCAGTATTTT
CDR3aa: CSGSLEADTQYF
j_gene: TRBJ2-3
d_gene: NA
abundance: NA
v_gene: TRBV29-1

CDR3nt: TGCGCCAGCAGCCAGGGGACAGGGGACGCTTATCATTCACCCCTCCACTTT
CDR3aa: CASSQGTGDAYHSPLHF
j_gene: TRBJ1-6
d_gene: TRBD1
abundance: NA
v_gene: TRBV4-1

CDR3nt: TGTGCCAGCAGTCCGCGGATGAAGGGCTACACCTTC
CDR3aa: CASSPRMKGYTF
j_gene: TRBJ1-2
d_gene: NA
abundance: NA
v_gene: TRBV12-3/TRBV12-4

CDR3nt: TGTGCCAGTAGAGATGGGCCCGGGGCTAACTATGGCTACACCTTC
CDR3aa: CASRDGPGANYGYTF
j_gene: TRBJ1-2
d_gene: NA
abundance: NA
v_gene: TRBV19

CDR3nt: TGTGCCTGGATTCGACCGCTAAGCACAGATACGCAGTATTTT
CDR3aa: CAWIRPLSTDTQYF
j_gene: TRBJ2-3
d_gene: NA
abundance: NA
v_gene: TRBV30

CDR3nt: TGTGCCAGCAGCCAAGTGGTCAGTGCCTATTCACCCCTCCACTTT
CDR3aa: CASSQVVSAYSPLHF
j_gene: TRBJ1-6
d_gene: NA
abundance: NA
v_gene: TRBV14

CDR3nt: TGCGCCAGCAGCTTAGGACTAGCGGAGGGGATCCAAGAGACCCAGTACTTC
CDR3aa: CASSLGLAEGIQETQYF
j_gene: TRBJ2-5
d_gene: TRBD2
abundance: once
v_gene: TRBV5-1

CDR3nt: TGTGCCAGCAGCTGGGGGACAGGGGGAATTCTCTATGGCTACACCTTC
CDR3aa: CASSWGTGGILYGYTF
j_gene: TRBJ1-2
d_gene: TRBD1
abundance: NA
v_gene: TRBV5-6

CDR3nt: TGCGCCAGCAGTGAGAAGGGGCTAGGCACTGAAGCTTTCTTT
CDR3aa: CASSEKGLGTEAFF
j_gene: TRBJ1-1
d_gene: NA
abundance: NA
v_gene: TRBV10-1

CDR3nt: TGTGCCACCAGTAAGCCTTTTTACCCGGGACAGGGGGCGCGGTCCCCCTACAATGAGCAGTTCTTC
CDR3aa: CATSKPFYPGQGARSPYNEQFF
j_gene: TRBJ2-1
d_gene: TRBD1
abundance: once
v_gene: TRBV24-1

CDR3nt: TGTGCCAGCAGTTTAGATCCGGGGACAGGGGCCATCGGTGGCTACACCTTC
CDR3aa: CASSLDPGTGAIGGYTF
j_gene: TRBJ1-2
d_gene: TRBD1
abundance: once
v_gene: TRBV28

CDR3nt: TGTGCCAGCAGCCAAGCCACGAAGGGAAAAGTTAATGAAAAACTGTTTTTT
CDR3aa: CASSQATKGKVNEKLFF
j_gene: TRBJ1-4
d_gene: NA
abundance: once
v_gene: TRBV14

CDR3nt: TGTGCCAGTGGCGGGACAGTGTTAACCGGGGAGCTGTTTTTT
CDR3aa: CASGGTVLTGELFF
j_gene: TRBJ2-2
d_gene: NA
abundance: few
v_gene: TRBV10-3

CDR3nt: TGTGCCAGCAGCCCAGCTAGCGGGAGAGGGAATGAGCAGTTCTTC
CDR3aa: CASSPASGRGNEQFF
j_gene: TRBJ2-1
d_gene: TRBD2
abundance: NA
v_gene: TRBV28

CDR3nt: TGTGCCAGCAGCCAGGGGGGTGAAGCTTTCTTT
CDR3aa: CASSQGGEAFF
j_gene: TRBJ1-1
d_gene: TRBD1
abundance: NA
v_gene: TRBV28

CDR3nt: TGTGCCAGCAGTTTGAGTGACTATGGCTACACCTTC
CDR3aa: CASSLSDYGYTF
j_gene: TRBJ1-2
d_gene: NA
abundance: NA
v_gene: TRBV28

CDR3nt: TGTGCCAGCAGCGCGGGACAGTCCCATTCACCCCTCCACTTT
CDR3aa: CASSAGQSHSPLHF
j_gene: TRBJ1-6
d_gene: TRBD1
abundance: NA
v_gene: TRBV9

CDR3nt: TGTGCCAGCAGCTTGTCCAGGGGGGGAAATCAGCCCCAGCATTTT
CDR3aa: CASSLSRGGNQPQHF
j_gene: TRBJ1-5
d_gene: TRBD1
abundance: NA
v_gene: TRBV11-2

CDR3nt: TGTGCCAGCAGTTTAGGCGAAAAACTGTTTTTT
CDR3aa: CASSLGEKLFF
j_gene: TRBJ1-4
d_gene: NA
abundance: NA
v_gene: TRBV28